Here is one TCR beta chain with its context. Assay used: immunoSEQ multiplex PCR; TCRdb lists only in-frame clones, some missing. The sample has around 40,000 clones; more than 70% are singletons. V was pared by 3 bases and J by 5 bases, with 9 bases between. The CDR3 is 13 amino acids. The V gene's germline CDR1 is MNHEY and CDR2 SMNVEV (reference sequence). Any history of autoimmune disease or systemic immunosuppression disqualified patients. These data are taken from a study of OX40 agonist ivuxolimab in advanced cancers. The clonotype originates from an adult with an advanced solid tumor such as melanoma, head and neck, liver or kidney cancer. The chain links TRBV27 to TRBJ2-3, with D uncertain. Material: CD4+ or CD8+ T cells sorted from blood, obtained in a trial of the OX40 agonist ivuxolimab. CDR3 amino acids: CASSFGYRDTQYF. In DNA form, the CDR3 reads TGTGCCAGCAGTTTTGGGTACAGAGATACGCAGTATTTT.